The rows below give T cell receptor beta chains drawn from one sample of a study of blood T cell repertoires in COVID-19. The assay was immunoSEQ multiplex PCR, and TCRdb's table has in-frame clones only and misses some. The sample lists fewer than 300,000 clones, approximately 83% occurring once. Sequenced: peripheral blood. The receptors shown here come from a person aged 70 to 85 with COVID-19, enrolled during active disease. The CDR3 runs from the conserved cysteine through the conserved F or W. The D gene is left open where the match is weak. Some rows have no size entry. The others give once, few or many, or a class for an expanded clone.

V: TRBV7-3; D: -; J: TRBJ2-3; size: -; CDR3: CASSLKATLSRTIGHTQYF; DNA: TGTGCCAGCAGCTTAAAAGCCACTTTATCCCGGACTATTGGACATACGCAGTATTTT
V: TRBV4-2; D: -; J: TRBJ1-1; size: -; CDR3: CASSQPAGAANTEAFF; DNA: TGTGCCAGCAGCCAACCCGCCGGAGCGGCGAACACTGAAGCTTTCTTT
V: TRBV3-1/TRBV3-2; D: TRBD1; J: TRBJ1-5; size: -; CDR3: CASSQHRGPGQPQHF; DNA: TGTGCCAGCAGCCAACACAGGGGGCCCGGCCAGCCCCAGCATTTT
V: TRBV19; D: TRBD1; J: TRBJ2-7; size: many; CDR3: CASSKSGGQVLYEQYF; DNA: TGTGCCAGTAGTAAGTCAGGAGGACAGGTCCTTTACGAGCAGTACTTC
V: TRBV6-5; D: -; J: TRBJ2-3; size: -; CDR3: CAARQESTDTQYF; DNA: TGTGCCGCACGACAGGAGAGCACAGATACGCAGTATTTT
V: TRBV5-1; D: -; J: TRBJ1-1; size: -; CDR3: CASSLDVHSAEAFF; DNA: TGCGCCAGCAGCTTGGATGTTCATAGCGCTGAAGCTTTCTTT
V: TRBV3-1/TRBV3-2; D: TRBD1; J: TRBJ1-1; size: -; CDR3: CAGSQDQGGSAFF; DNA: TGTGCCGGCAGCCAAGACCAGGGGGGTTCGGCTTTCTTT
V: TRBV6-6; D: TRBD1; J: TRBJ1-1; size: -; CDR3: CASSPTGGGTEAFF; DNA: TGTGCCAGCAGCCCGACAGGGGGAGGAACTGAAGCTTTCTTT
V: TRBV25-1; D: -; J: TRBJ2-7; size: -; CDR3: CASSVMSQLIYEQYF; DNA: TGTGCCAGCAGTGTGATGAGTCAACTAATCTACGAGCAGTACTTC
V: TRBV3-1/TRBV3-2; D: TRBD1; J: TRBJ1-2; size: many; CDR3: CASSRQTGQSGYTF; DNA: TGTGCCAGCAGCCGACAGACAGGGCAAAGTGGCTACACCTTC
V: TRBV3-1/TRBV3-2; D: -; J: TRBJ2-3; size: -; CDR3: CASSPVPGDTQYF; DNA: TGTGCCAGCAGCCCAGTACCTGGAGATACGCAGTATTTT
V: TRBV5-1; D: TRBD2; J: TRBJ2-2; size: -; CDR3: CASSLAPSGLTGELFF; DNA: TGCGCCAGCAGCTTGGCCCCTAGCGGTTTGACCGGGGAGCTGTTTTTT
V: TRBV28; D: TRBD1; J: TRBJ1-4; size: few; CDR3: CASSLGQATNEKLFF; DNA: TGTGCCAGCAGCCTAGGACAGGCAACTAATGAAAAACTGTTTTTT
V: TRBV28; D: -; J: TRBJ2-7; size: -; CDR3: CASHTLGQQFSYEQYF; DNA: TGTGCCAGCCATACCCTAGGACAGCAATTTTCCTACGAGCAGTACTTC
V: TRBV7-3; D: TRBD1; J: TRBJ2-5; size: -; CDR3: CASSAQTGVETQYF; DNA: TGTGCCAGCAGCGCCCAGACAGGGGTCGAGACCCAGTACTTC
V: TRBV10-2; D: TRBD1; J: TRBJ2-2; size: -; CDR3: CASKTGTGATGELFF; DNA: TGCGCCAGCAAGACCGGGACAGGGGCGACCGGGGAGCTGTTTTTT
V: TRBV7-2; D: -; J: TRBJ2-7; size: -; CDR3: CASSPNWGVGEQYF; DNA: TGTGCCAGCAGTCCGAACTGGGGGGTAGGTGAGCAGTACTTC
V: TRBV18; D: -; J: TRBJ2-5; size: few; CDR3: CASSSRPRGRSSEETQYF; DNA: TGTGCCAGCTCCTCAAGACCCAGGGGGAGGAGTTCAGAGGAGACCCAGTACTTC
V: TRBV10-3; D: TRBD1; J: TRBJ1-6; size: once; CDR3: CAISESPTGENSPLHF; DNA: TGTGCCATCAGTGAGTCCCCAACAGGGGAAAATTCACCCCTCCACTTT
V: TRBV12-3/TRBV12-4; D: -; J: TRBJ1-6; size: -; CDR3: CASSLPGSPLHF; DNA: TGTGCCAGCAGCCTACCGGGTTCACCCCTCCACTTT
V: TRBV5-1; D: -; J: TRBJ2-3; size: -; CDR3: CASSPESIDTQYF; DNA: TGCGCCAGCAGCCCGGAGAGTATAGATACGCAGTATTTT
V: TRBV28; D: -; J: TRBJ2-3; size: -; CDR3: CASSKPVLDTQYF; DNA: TGTGCCAGCAGCAAACCCGTACTGGATACGCAGTATTTT
V: TRBV21-1; D: -; J: TRBJ1-2; size: -; CDR3: CASSKWVHRGGYTF; DNA: TGTGCCAGCAGCAAATGGGTTCACCGCGGTGGCTACACCTTC
V: TRBV5-5; D: -; J: TRBJ2-7; size: few; CDR3: CASSLHREYEQYF; DNA: TGTGCCAGCAGCTTGCACAGGGAGTACGAGCAGTACTTC
V: TRBV5-1; D: -; J: TRBJ2-2; size: -; CDR3: CASSLSGAGRTGELFF; DNA: TGCGCCAGCAGCTTATCAGGGGCGGGCAGAACCGGGGAGCTGTTTTTT
V: TRBV23-1; D: TRBD1; J: TRBJ2-5; size: -; CDR3: CASSHPRTGGRETQYF; DNA: TGCGCCAGCAGTCATCCCCGGACAGGGGGCAGGGAGACCCAGTACTTC
V: TRBV6-2/TRBV6-3; D: TRBD1; J: TRBJ1-5; size: -; CDR3: CASSRGQGLEPQHF; DNA: TGTGCCAGCAGTAGGGGACAGGGGCTGGAGCCCCAGCATTTT
V: TRBV30; D: -; J: TRBJ1-2; size: -; CDR3: CAWSVLGRGYGYTF; DNA: TGTGCCTGGAGTGTACTGGGGAGAGGCTATGGCTACACCTTC
V: TRBV4-3; D: TRBD1; J: TRBJ2-7; size: -; CDR3: CASSQDRAASYEQYF; DNA: TGCGCCAGCAGCCAGGACAGGGCCGCCTCCTACGAGCAGTACTTC
V: TRBV11-2; D: -; J: TRBJ1-2; size: medium-sized; CDR3: CASSPSDSDLGYTF; DNA: TGTGCCAGCAGTCCTTCCGACAGCGACTTAGGCTACACCTTC
V: TRBV5-4; D: TRBD2; J: TRBJ2-2; size: -; CDR3: CASSFRTSGNTGELFF; DNA: TGTGCCAGCAGCTTTCGGACTAGCGGGAACACCGGGGAGCTGTTTTTT
V: TRBV2; D: TRBD1; J: TRBJ2-7; size: -; CDR3: CASSSGQGINEQYF; DNA: TGTGCCAGCAGTAGTGGACAGGGGATCAACGAGCAGTACTTC
V: TRBV7-6; D: TRBD2; J: TRBJ2-3; size: -; CDR3: CASSLVAGGTDTQYF; DNA: TGTGCCAGCAGCTTAGTAGCGGGAGGCACAGATACGCAGTATTTT
V: TRBV4-1; D: TRBD1; J: TRBJ1-4; size: -; CDR3: CASSRQTGVFNEKLFF; DNA: TGCGCCAGCAGCCGACAAACAGGGGTTTTTAATGAAAAACTGTTTTTT